This T cell receptor (beta chain) was sequenced for a study of blood T cells in healthy people across ages. The V gene's germline CDR1 is MGHRA and CDR2 YSYEKL. J was trimmed by 4 bases and V by 0 bases; bases with no gene match: 4. CDR3 length: 16 amino acids. This clonotype has only a few counts. A sample-barcoded 5' primer and a J-beta primer mix were used in a second PCR of roughly 6 to 11 cycles. TCRdb re-analysed the 5' RACE reads in MiXCR, keeping a single row per CDR3 protein. The sample lists around 820,000 distinct CDR3 sequences; just under 25% were seen once. These data were also filed under a second study, of T cells of mothers and their children. From that report: It was through the M1S primer of the second PCR that sample barcodes and 2-4 random nucleotides were added.

The sample taken for sequencing was blood. The origin of this receptor is a boy younger than 18 in good health. The chain combines TRBV4-1 with TRBJ1-1, with 11 bases matching TRBD1. This chain's CDR3 is CASSQEGQGVGTEAFF. In DNA, the CDR3 is TGCGCCAGCAGCCAAGAGGGACAGGGGGTGGGCACTGAAGCTTTCTTT.